Here is one T cell receptor beta chain with its context. CDR3 length equals 13 residues. With 4 bases removed from V and 7 bases from J, the gap between germline ends came to 11 bases. Per germline, CDR1 MNHEY and CDR2 SVGEGT. The record originates from a study of blood T cell repertoires in COVID-19. Study-wide background: The United States, Italy and Spain provided the acute and convalescent COVID-19 samples. From T cells, B-cell-depleted T cells, or PBMCs came the material, which was cDNA or gDNA.

Authors' analysis steps: Reference gene primer amplification gave estimated nucleated cell counts. The repertoire was sequenced with immunoSEQ multiplex PCR; TCRdb's copy has only in-frame clones and lacks some. That table gives V, J and clone size, and the DNA gave D and trimming. Here the sample spans approximately 160,000 clones, more than 60% being singletons. Sample: peripheral blood. The receptor comes from a man aged 55 to 70 with acute or convalescent COVID-19. The chain combines TRBV6-2 or TRBV6-3 with TRBJ1-5, with D maybe TRBD1 (5 bases). The CDR3, as DNA: TGTGCCAGCAGTTCCCAGGGTTACCAGCCCCAGCATTTT. As protein: CASSSQGYQPQHF.